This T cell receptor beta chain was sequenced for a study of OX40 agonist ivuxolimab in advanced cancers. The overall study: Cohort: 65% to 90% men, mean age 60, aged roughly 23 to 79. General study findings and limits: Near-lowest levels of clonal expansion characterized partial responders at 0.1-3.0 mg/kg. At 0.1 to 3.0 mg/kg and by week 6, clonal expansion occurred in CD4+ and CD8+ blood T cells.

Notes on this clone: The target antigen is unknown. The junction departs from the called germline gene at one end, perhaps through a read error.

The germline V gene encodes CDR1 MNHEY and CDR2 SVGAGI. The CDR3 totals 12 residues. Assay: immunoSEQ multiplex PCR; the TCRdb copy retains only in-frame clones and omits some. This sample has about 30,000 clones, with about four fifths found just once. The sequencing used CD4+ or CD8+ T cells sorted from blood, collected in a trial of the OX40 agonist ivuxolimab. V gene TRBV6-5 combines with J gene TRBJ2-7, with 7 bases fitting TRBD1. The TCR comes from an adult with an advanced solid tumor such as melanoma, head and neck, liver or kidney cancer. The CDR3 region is CASSETGLVISF. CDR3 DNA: TGTGCCAGCAGTGAGACAGGGCTTGTAATTTCTTTC.